The sequence of this T cell receptor (beta chain) was determined in a study of shared clonotypes between healthy human individuals. General study points: Clonotype sharing across donors was expected to vary with sequencing depth.

CDR3 length: 13 residues. V lost 3 bases to trimming and J lost 7 bases, with 9 bases between them. In germline, CDR1 is SGHTA, CDR2 FQGTGA. About this clone itself: Its antigen is undetermined.

Assay used: immunoSEQ multiplex PCR; TCRdb lists only in-frame clones, some missing. Among 450,000 to 500,000 clones listed, more than 75% were seen once. Sequenced material: PBMCs. This sequence joins TRBV7-3 and TRBJ2-2, with D maybe TRBD2 (5 bases). The sequence was collected from a woman aged 35 to 49 in good health. Some clones in this sample may be carry-over from other donors' samples. The DNA for the CDR3 is TGTGCCAGCAGCTTTGGACGGGACGGGGAGCTGTTTTTT. Its protein product is CASSFGRDGELFF.